The present entry profiles one T cell receptor (beta chain) with its context. The data belong to a study of identical twins. The J segment lost 3 bases and the V segment lost 1 base, leaving 9 bases of the junction unmatched. This CDR3 spans 16 amino acids. TCRdb re-derived calls from the 5' RACE reads in MiXCR, one entry per CDR3 protein. This table holds around 470,000 distinct CDR3 sequences, about 14% found once. These data also formed part of another study, on yellow fever vaccine responses in identical twins.

The sample comprised CD4+ T cells sorted from blood. The clonotype originates from a woman aged 18-29 years in good health. The chain couples TRBV12-3 or TRBV12-4 to TRBJ2-7; 7 nucleotides match TRBD1. CDR3 coding DNA: TGTGCCAGCAGTTTAGGTAGACAGGGTGCGTTCTACGAGCAGTACTTC. It yields the protein CASSLGRQGAFYEQYF.